The rows below give T cell receptor beta chains drawn from one sample of a study of T cell changes during pregnancy in multiple sclerosis. Using immunoSEQ multiplex PCR, the repertoire was profiled, and TCRdb retains in-frame clones only, with some absent. This sample yields approximately 46,000 clones, of which roughly 92% are seen a single time; about 0.4% belongs to the top ten. Sample: CD4+ T cells from peripheral blood mononuclear cells, taken after pregnancy. These receptor sequences come from a female donor with multiple sclerosis, enrolled in a pregnancy study. CDR3s include the opening cysteine and the closing phenylalanine or tryptophan. A D gene is named only where the DNA matches it firmly. Clone size is shown for a subset of rows, as once, few, many or a class of expanded clone.

clone size,J gene,CDR3 length,V gene,D gene,CDR3 protein,CDR3 DNA
-,TRBJ2-5,14,TRBV18,-,CASSPPTRLETQYF,TGTGCCAGCTCACCCCCCACGAGGTTAGAGACCCAGTACTTC
-,TRBJ1-5,14,TRBV27,-,CASSLYGGNQPQHF,TGTGCCAGCAGTTTATACGGAGGCAATCAGCCCCAGCATTTT
few,TRBJ2-3,13,TRBV6-6,-,CASTRGSTDTQYF,TGTGCCAGCACTAGGGGGAGCACAGATACGCAGTATTTT
once,TRBJ2-3,15,TRBV5-1,TRBD2,CASSGLAGGTDTQYF,TGCGCCAGCAGCGGCCTAGCGGGAGGCACAGATACGCAGTATTTT
-,TRBJ2-5,15,TRBV5-6,-,CASSLRTGGAETQYF,TGTGCCAGCAGCTTGAGAACAGGGGGGGCAGAGACCCAGTACTTC
-,TRBJ2-7,15,TRBV5-4,TRBD2,CASSLGLAGANEQYF,TGTGCCAGCAGCTTGGGACTAGCGGGAGCTAACGAGCAGTACTTC
-,TRBJ2-1,15,TRBV9,TRBD2,CASSDTSGSYNEQFF,TGTGCCAGCAGCGACACTAGCGGTTCCTACAATGAGCAGTTCTTC
-,TRBJ2-1,15,TRBV15,TRBD2,CATSRFGLALNEQFF,TGTGCCACCAGCAGATTCGGACTAGCTCTAAATGAGCAGTTCTTC
-,TRBJ2-7,17,TRBV11-2,TRBD1,CASSLDGTGTAVYEQYF,TGTGCCAGCAGCTTAGATGGAACCGGGACAGCCGTCTACGAGCAGTACTTC
-,TRBJ2-7,14,TRBV11-2,-,CASSLAGVIYEQYF,TGTGCCAGCAGCTTAGCGGGAGTGATCTACGAGCAGTACTTC
-,TRBJ2-1,15,TRBV7-8,TRBD2,CASSVSGSSYNEQFF,TGTGCCAGCAGCGTTAGCGGGAGCTCCTACAATGAGCAGTTCTTC
-,TRBJ1-2,14,TRBV6-5,-,CASSSTQAGYGYTF,TGTGCCAGCAGTTCAACCCAGGCGGGCTATGGCTACACCTTC
-,TRBJ2-1,14,TRBV7-6,TRBD2,CASIPPGRAPEQFF,TGTGCCAGCATACCCCCCGGGAGGGCACCTGAGCAGTTCTTC
-,TRBJ2-7,15,TRBV21-1,-,CASSKPGGESYEQYF,TGTGCCAGCAGCAAACCAGGGGGCGAAAGCTACGAGCAGTACTTC
-,TRBJ1-1,12,TRBV7-2,-,CASSRYGTEAFF,TGTGCCAGCAGCCGCTATGGCACTGAAGCTTTCTTT
-,TRBJ2-7,18,TRBV13,TRBD1,CASSPLDDRAKFTYEQYF,TGTGCCAGCAGCCCCCTTGATGACAGGGCCAAGTTTACCTACGAGCAGTACTTC
-,TRBJ1-5,16,TRBV4-2,-,CASSQAGSGYNQPQHF,TGTGCCAGCAGCCAAGCGGGCTCGGGGTATAATCAGCCCCAGCATTTT
-,TRBJ2-1,15,TRBV5-1,TRBD2,CASSRGTSGRFEQFF,TGCGCCAGCAGCCGTGGGACTAGCGGGAGGTTTGAGCAGTTCTTC
-,TRBJ1-1,14,TRBV7-2,-,CASSLSAANTEAFF,TGTGCCAGCAGCTTGAGTGCGGCCAACACTGAAGCTTTCTTT
-,TRBJ2-7,19,TRBV7-3,TRBD2,CASSFRHSGRAFWSYEQYF,TGTGCCAGCAGCTTCCGACATAGCGGGAGGGCCTTCTGGAGTTACGAGCAGTACTTC
-,TRBJ2-1,15,TRBV28,-,CASSEAPSSYNEQFF,TGTGCCAGCAGTGAAGCACCGAGCTCCTACAATGAGCAGTTCTTC
-,TRBJ1-5,14,TRBV6-6,-,CASTQGRGNQPQHF,TGTGCCAGCACCCAGGGTCGAGGCAATCAGCCCCAGCATTTT
-,TRBJ1-2,12,TRBV27,-,CASSRTAGGYTF,TGTGCCAGCAGTAGGACTGCGGGGGGCTACACCTTC
-,TRBJ2-7,15,TRBV11-1,TRBD2,CASGRRGGPSYEQYF,TGTGCCAGCGGGCGCCGGGGGGGACCCTCCTACGAGCAGTACTTC
-,TRBJ2-2,19,TRBV28,TRBD2,CASSQPGLAGGANTGELFF,TGTGCCAGCAGTCAACCGGGACTAGCGGGAGGCGCGAACACCGGGGAGCTGTTTTTT
-,TRBJ1-3,14,TRBV30,-,CAWMKGSSGNTIYF,TGTGCCTGGATGAAAGGGAGCTCTGGAAACACCATATATTTT
-,TRBJ1-2,13,TRBV19,-,CASSPTGIYGYTF,TGTGCCAGTAGCCCTACAGGGATCTATGGCTACACCTTC
few,TRBJ2-3,19,TRBV11-2,TRBD1,CASSLARRAGQGFTDTQYF,TGTGCCAGCAGCTTAGCGAGGCGAGCCGGACAGGGTTTCACAGATACGCAGTATTTT
-,TRBJ1-1,14,TRBV10-3,-,CAITPSGGSTEAFF,TGTGCCATCACCCCGAGTGGGGGGTCAACTGAAGCTTTCTTT
-,TRBJ2-2,15,TRBV15,-,CATSRDGLQTGELFF,TGTGCCACCAGCAGAGATGGTCTGCAGACCGGGGAGCTGTTTTTT
-,TRBJ2-7,13,TRBV25-1,-,CASTEWGVYEQYF,TGTGCCAGCACCGAATGGGGCGTTTACGAGCAGTACTTC
-,TRBJ2-5,14,TRBV28,TRBD1,CASSLNHRGTTQYF,TGTGCCAGCAGCTTGAATCACAGGGGTACGACCCAGTACTTC
-,TRBJ1-1,14,TRBV10-3,TRBD1,CAIRTGALNTEAFF,TGTGCCATCAGAACAGGGGCGCTCAACACTGAAGCTTTCTTT
-,TRBJ2-1,15,TRBV7-9,TRBD2,CASSLEEAGGRLQFF,TGTGCCAGCAGCTTAGAAGAAGCGGGAGGGCGGCTGCAGTTCTTC
-,TRBJ2-7,14,TRBV5-1,-,CASSPGVIEDEQYF,TGCGCCAGCTCCCCGGGGGTGATTGAGGACGAGCAGTACTTC
-,TRBJ1-1,14,TRBV7-3,-,CASSLGEPASEAFF,TGTGCCAGCAGTCTAGGGGAACCAGCCTCTGAAGCTTTCTTT
-,TRBJ1-1,14,TRBV18,-,CASSPLQGNTEAFF,TGTGCCAGCTCACCCTTACAGGGAAACACTGAAGCTTTCTTT
few,TRBJ1-1,16,TRBV28,-,CASSLYRLTANTEAFF,TGTGCCAGCAGTTTATACCGGTTGACTGCGAACACTGAAGCTTTCTTT
-,TRBJ1-5,14,TRBV6-6,TRBD1,CASSSVTGRQPQHF,TGTGCCAGCAGCTCTGTGACAGGGAGACAGCCCCAGCATTTT
-,TRBJ1-1,16,TRBV19,TRBD1,CASRHTGGHGNTEAFF,TGTGCCAGTAGGCATACAGGGGGCCACGGGAACACTGAAGCTTTCTTT
-,TRBJ1-1,13,TRBV5-4,TRBD1,CASSRQGGTEAFF,TGTGCCAGCAGCCGACAGGGTGGCACTGAAGCTTTCTTT
once,TRBJ2-3,13,TRBV7-2,TRBD2,CASRQAGADTQYF,TGTGCCAGCAGACAAGCGGGGGCAGATACGCAGTATTTT
-,TRBJ1-2,13,TRBV25-1,TRBD1,CASRETGDYGYTF,TGTGCCAGCAGGGAGACAGGGGACTATGGCTACACCTTC
once,TRBJ2-1,15,TRBV11-3,-,CASSFRQGLNNEQFF,TGTGCCAGCAGCTTCAGGCAGGGGTTGAACAATGAGCAGTTCTTC
-,TRBJ2-1,17,TRBV5-1,TRBD2,CASSLAGAGGSYNEQFF,TGCGCCAGCAGCTTGGCCGGGGCGGGAGGGAGTTACAATGAGCAGTTCTTC
-,TRBJ2-3,16,TRBV5-1,-,CASSLRGIGGTDTQYF,TGCGCCAGCAGCTTGCGAGGGATCGGGGGCACAGATACGCAGTATTTT
few,TRBJ1-1,14,TRBV27,TRBD1,CASRQGTLNTEAFF,TGTGCCAGCAGACAGGGGACCTTGAACACTGAAGCTTTCTTT
-,TRBJ1-2,14,TRBV6-6,TRBD1,CASSYAQGTHGYTF,TGTGCCAGCAGTTACGCACAGGGGACCCATGGCTACACCTTC
-,TRBJ1-1,15,TRBV6-1,TRBD1,CASLTGVYPTSEAFF,TGTGCCAGCCTGACAGGGGTCTACCCTACCTCTGAAGCTTTCTTT
once,TRBJ2-3,16,TRBV10-3,TRBD2,CAISEGPSGSSDTQYF,TGTGCCATCAGTGAAGGCCCTAGCGGGAGCTCAGATACGCAGTATTTT
-,TRBJ1-1,14,TRBV7-9,-,CASSLDGMGTEAFF,TGTGCCAGCAGCTTAGACGGGATGGGCACTGAAGCTTTCTTT
-,TRBJ2-4,15,TRBV6-6,-,CASSHSGVGKNIQYF,TGTGCCAGCAGTCATTCAGGGGTGGGCAAAAACATTCAGTACTTC
-,TRBJ2-4,14,TRBV18,TRBD1,CASSPWDRADIQYF,TGTGCCAGCTCACCCTGGGACAGGGCGGACATTCAGTACTTC